This TCR beta chain was retrieved from a study of cytomegalovirus exposure and HLA in healthy donors. Regarding the study as a whole: In vitro work confirmed that three CMV-associated chains recognize CMV antigens.

Primers: 60 Vbeta forward and 13 Jbeta reverse. Method: immunoSEQ multiplex PCR; TCRdb's copy keeps in-frame clones and lacks some. Its table lists fewer than 200,000 clones. As for this clone: The antigen remains unidentified.

CDR1 and CDR2 (germline): ENHRY, SYGVKD. This CDR3 comprises 15 residues. Trimming shortened V by 3 bases and J by 5 bases, and 17 bases separated the two germline ends. Sequenced sample: PBMCs. This rearrangement joins TRBV10-3 to TRBJ2-7; a weak D match, TRBD2 (6 bases). This sequence originates from a woman aged 60-70 years in good health and CMV-seronegative. The CDR3 is CAISDARLGNHEQYF. The CDR3 coding sequence is TGTGCCATCAGTGACGCCAGACTAGGAAACCACGAGCAGTACTTC.